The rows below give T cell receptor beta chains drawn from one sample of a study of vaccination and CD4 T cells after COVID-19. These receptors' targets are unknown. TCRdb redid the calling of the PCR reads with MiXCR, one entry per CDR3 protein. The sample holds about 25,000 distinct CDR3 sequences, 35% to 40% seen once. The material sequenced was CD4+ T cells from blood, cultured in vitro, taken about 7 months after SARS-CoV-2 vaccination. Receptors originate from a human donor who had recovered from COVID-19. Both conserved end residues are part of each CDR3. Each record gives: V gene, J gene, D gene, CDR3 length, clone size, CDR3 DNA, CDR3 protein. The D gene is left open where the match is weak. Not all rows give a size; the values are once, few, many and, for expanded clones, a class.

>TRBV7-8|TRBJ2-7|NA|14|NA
TGTGCCAGCAGCTTAGGGGTCAGTTTCTACGAGCAGTACTTC
CASSLGVSFYEQYF
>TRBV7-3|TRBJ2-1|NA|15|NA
TGTGCCAGCAGCTTAACGTTAGGCAGTGTGAATGAGCAGTTCTTC
CASSLTLGSVNEQFF
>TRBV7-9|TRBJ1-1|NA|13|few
TGTGCCAGCAGCCTTTTAGGGGACACTGAAGCTTTCTTT
CASSLLGDTEAFF
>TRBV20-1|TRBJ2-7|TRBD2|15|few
TGCAGTGCTAGACCCACTAGCGGTAATCAGTACGAGCAGTACTTC
CSARPTSGNQYEQYF
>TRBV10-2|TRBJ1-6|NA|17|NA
TGCGCCAGCAGTCTTACGATAGGACACGACGTTGGTTCACCCCTCCACTTT
CASSLTIGHDVGSPLHF
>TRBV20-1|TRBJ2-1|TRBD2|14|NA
TGCAGTGCTAGAGTAGCGGGGCGGGGGAATGAGCAGTTCTTC
CSARVAGRGNEQFF
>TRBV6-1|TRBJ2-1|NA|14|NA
TGTGCCAGCAGGGGCAATAGACCCTACAATGAGCAGTTCTTC
CASRGNRPYNEQFF
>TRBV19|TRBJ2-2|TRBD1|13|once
TGTGCCAGTAGCGGGACAGGGGGCGGGGAGCTGTTTTTT
CASSGTGGGELFF
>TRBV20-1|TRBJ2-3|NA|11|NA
TGCAGTGCAACCCGCACAGATACGCAGTATTTT
CSATRTDTQYF
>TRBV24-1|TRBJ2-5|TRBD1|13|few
TGTGCCACCAGTGATTGGGACAGGGAGACCCAGTACTTC
CATSDWDRETQYF
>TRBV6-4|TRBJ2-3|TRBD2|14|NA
TGTGCCAGCAGTTCAAGCGGGACCACAGATACGCAGTATTTT
CASSSSGTTDTQYF
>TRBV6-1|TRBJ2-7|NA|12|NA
TGTGCCAGCAGGTCCACAAATTACGAGCAGTACTTC
CASRSTNYEQYF
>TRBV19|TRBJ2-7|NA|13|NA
TGTGCCAGTAGTATCCTTGGGGCTTACGAGCAGTACTTC
CASSILGAYEQYF
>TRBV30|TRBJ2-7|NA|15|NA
TGTGCCTGGAGCCCAACCGGGAGATCCCCTACGGGGCAGTACTTC
CAWSPTGRSPTGQYF